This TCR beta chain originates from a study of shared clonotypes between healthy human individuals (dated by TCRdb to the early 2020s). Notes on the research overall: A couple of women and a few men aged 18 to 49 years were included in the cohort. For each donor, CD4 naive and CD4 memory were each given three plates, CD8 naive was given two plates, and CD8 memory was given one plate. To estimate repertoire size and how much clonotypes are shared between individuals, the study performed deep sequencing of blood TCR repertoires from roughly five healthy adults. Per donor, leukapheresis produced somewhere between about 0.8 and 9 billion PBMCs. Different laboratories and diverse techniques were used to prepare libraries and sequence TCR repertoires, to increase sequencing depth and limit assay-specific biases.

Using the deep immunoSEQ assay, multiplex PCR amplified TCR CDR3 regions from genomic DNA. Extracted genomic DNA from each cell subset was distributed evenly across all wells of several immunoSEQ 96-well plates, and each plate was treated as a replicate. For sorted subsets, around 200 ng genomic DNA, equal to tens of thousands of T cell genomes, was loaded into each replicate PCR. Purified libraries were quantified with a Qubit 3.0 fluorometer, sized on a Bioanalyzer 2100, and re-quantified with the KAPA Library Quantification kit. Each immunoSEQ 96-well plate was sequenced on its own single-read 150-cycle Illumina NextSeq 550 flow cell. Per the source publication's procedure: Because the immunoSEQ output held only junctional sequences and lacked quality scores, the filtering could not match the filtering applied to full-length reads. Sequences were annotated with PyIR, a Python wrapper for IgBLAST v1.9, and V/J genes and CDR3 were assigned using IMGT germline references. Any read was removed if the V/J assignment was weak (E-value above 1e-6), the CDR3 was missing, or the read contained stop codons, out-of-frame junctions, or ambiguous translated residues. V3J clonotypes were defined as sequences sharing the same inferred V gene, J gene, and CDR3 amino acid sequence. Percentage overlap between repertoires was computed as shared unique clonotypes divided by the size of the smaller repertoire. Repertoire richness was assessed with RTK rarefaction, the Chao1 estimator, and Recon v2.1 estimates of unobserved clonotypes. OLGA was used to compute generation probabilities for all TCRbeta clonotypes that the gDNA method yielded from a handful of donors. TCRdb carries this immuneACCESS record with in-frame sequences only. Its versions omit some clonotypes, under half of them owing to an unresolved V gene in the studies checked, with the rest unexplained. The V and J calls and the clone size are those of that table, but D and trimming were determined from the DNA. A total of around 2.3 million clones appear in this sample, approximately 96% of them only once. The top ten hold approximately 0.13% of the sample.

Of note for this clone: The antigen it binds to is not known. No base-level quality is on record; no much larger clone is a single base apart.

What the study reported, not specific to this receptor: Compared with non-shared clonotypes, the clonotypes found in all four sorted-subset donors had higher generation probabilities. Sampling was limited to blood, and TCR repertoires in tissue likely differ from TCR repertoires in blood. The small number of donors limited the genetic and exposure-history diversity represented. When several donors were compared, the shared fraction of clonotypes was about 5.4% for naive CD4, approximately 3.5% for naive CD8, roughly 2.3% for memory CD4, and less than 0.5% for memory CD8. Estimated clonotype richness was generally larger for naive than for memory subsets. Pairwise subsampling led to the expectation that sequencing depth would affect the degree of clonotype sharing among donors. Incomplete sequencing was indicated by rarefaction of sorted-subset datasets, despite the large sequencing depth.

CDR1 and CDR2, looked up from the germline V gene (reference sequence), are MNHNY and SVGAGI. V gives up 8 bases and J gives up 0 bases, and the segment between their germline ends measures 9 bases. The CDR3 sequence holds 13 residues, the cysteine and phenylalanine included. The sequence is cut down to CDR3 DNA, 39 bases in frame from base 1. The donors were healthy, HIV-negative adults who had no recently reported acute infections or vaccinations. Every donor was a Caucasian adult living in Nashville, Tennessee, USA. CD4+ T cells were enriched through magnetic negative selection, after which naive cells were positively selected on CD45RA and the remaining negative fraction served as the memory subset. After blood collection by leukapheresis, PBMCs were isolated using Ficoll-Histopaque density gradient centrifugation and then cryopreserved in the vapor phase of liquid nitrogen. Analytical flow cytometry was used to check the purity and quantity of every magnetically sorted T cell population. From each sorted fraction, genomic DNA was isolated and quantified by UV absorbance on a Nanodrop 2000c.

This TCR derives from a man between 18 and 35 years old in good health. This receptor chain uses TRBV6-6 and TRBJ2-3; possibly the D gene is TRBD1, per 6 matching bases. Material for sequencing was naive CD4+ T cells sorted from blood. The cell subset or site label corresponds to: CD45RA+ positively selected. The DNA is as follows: TGTGCCAGCGAGGACAGTAGCACAGATACGCAGTATTTT. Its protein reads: CASEDSSTDTQYF.